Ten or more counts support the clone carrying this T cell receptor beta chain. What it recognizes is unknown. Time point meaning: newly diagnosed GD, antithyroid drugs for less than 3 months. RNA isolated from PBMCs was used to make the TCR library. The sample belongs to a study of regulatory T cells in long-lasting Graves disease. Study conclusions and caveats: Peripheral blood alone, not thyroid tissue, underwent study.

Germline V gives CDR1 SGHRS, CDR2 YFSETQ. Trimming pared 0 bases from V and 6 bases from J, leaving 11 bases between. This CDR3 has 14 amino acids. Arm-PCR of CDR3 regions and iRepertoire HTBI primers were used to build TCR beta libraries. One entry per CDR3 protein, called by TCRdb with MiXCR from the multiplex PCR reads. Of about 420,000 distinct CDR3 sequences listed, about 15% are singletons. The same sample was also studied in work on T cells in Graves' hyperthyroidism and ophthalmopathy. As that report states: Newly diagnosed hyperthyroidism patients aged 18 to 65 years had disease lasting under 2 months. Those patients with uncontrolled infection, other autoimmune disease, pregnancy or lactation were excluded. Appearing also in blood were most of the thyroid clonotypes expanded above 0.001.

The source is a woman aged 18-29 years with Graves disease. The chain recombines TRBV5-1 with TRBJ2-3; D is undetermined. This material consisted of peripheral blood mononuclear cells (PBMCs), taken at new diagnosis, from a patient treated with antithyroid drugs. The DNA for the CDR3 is TGCGCCAGCAGCTTGGAATATAGGATGGATACGCAGTATTTT. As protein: CASSLEYRMDTQYF.